This T cell receptor (beta chain) came from a study of identical twins. Template switching, a step in the protocol, added a universal primer site, and cDNA carried unique molecular identifiers. TCRdb redid the calling of the 5' RACE reads with MiXCR, one entry per CDR3 protein. The sample contains 540,000 or so distinct CDR3 sequences, about 20% of which appear only once. The CDR3 totals 14 residues. The germline CDR1 and CDR2 sequences are MGHRA and YSYEKL. The V end was cut by 0 bases, the J end by 2 bases, with 8 bases between. Study-wide findings and caveats: Among beta out-of-frame sequences, excess sharing between twins appeared weaker.

This clonotype was found a few times. Its antigen remains unidentified. These data are also associated with another study on yellow fever vaccine responses in identical twins.

The rearrangement links TRBV4-1 to TRBJ2-7, with TRBD1 as a possible D gene (5 bases). This TCR derives from a woman in her late teens or twenties in good health. The sample consisted of CD4+ T cells sorted from blood. The CDR3 sequence is CASSQDQGPYEQYF. In DNA, the CDR3 is TGCGCCAGCAGCCAAGATCAGGGCCCCTACGAGCAGTACTTC.